This T cell receptor beta chain was retrieved from a study of T-cell memory formation after mild COVID-19. Across the whole study: The two donors had largely donor-specific TCR clusters. General observations from the study: A second wave expanding day 15 to 37 was CD4+-biased; contracting clones were balanced.

Trimming took 8 bases from V and 0 from J, leaving 21 bases between them. The CDR3 is 17 residues long. Germline lookup yields CDR1 SGHTA and CDR2 FQGNSA. With regard to this clonotype: No antigen is known for it.

5'RACE primed from the constant segment yielded TCR alpha and TCR beta cDNA libraries bearing sample barcodes and UMIs. From the 5' RACE reads, TCRdb called clonotypes with MiXCR, one entry per CDR3 protein. The table lists about 240,000 distinct CDR3 sequences, 8% to 10% of them singletons. The V call is TRBV7-2, the J call TRBJ2-3; D tentatively reads TRBD1 or TRBD2 (6 bases each). This clonotype originated in a man between 18 and 35 years old who had mild COVID-19 (a few samples of this study predate the infection). Cell type and time point are not known. The sequencing sample was made of PBMCs or a T cell subset sorted from them (not recorded which). The CDR3, as DNA: TGTGCCAGCCGACATGCGGTGGCGGGGACAAGCACAGATACGCAGTATTTT. It codes for CASRHAVAGTSTDTQYF.